The clone carrying this T cell receptor (beta chain) was found a few times. The antigen remains unidentified. The data stem from a study of beta chain features in type 1 diabetes. Study-wide results and limits: Overrepresentation of cells with high TCR expression could result from cDNA sequencing.

The CDR3 is made up of 15 amino acids. CDR1 SNHLY and CDR2 FYNNEI come from the germline V gene. The trim removed 5 bases at V and 1 base at J, leaving 1 base unmatched. Expressed TCRB transcripts were sequenced, since all the RNA that had been isolated was reverse transcribed. Repertoires were generated with immunoSEQ multiplex PCR, while TCRdb's copy carries only in-frame clones and drops some. Of roughly 350,000 clones in the sample, approximately 11% are singletons; the top ten hold just over 0.015%. This chain joins TRBV2 and TRBJ2-1, with TRBD1 matching 11 bases. The sequenced material came from naive CD4+ T cells from blood. The TCR originated in a young woman in good health. The CDR3 DNA follows: TGTGCCAGCAGTCGGGACAGGGGGTCCTACAATGAGCAGTTCTTC. Translating gives CASSRDRGSYNEQFF.